This is a list of T cell receptor beta chains from one sample in a study of cytomegalovirus exposure and HLA in healthy donors. Assay: immunoSEQ multiplex PCR; the TCRdb copy retains only in-frame clones and omits some. The table includes some 200,000 clones, 86% detected once. Sequencing input: PBMCs. The receptors were sampled from a man aged 25 to 40 in good health and CMV-seropositive. The CDR3 runs from the conserved cysteine through the conserved F or W. D genes are given only for firm matches. Only some rows state a clone size, as once, few, many or a class for expanded clones.

DNA,CDR3,J,V,D,size
TGTGCCAGCACAGGGGCCAACGTCCTGACTTTC,CASTGANVLTF,TRBJ2-6,TRBV28,.,.
TGTGCCAGCAGCTTACTGCGGGGGGGCTCAGAGACCCAGTACTTC,CASSLLRGGSETQYF,TRBJ2-5,TRBV7-2,TRBD2,.
TGTGCCAGCAGCGTAGCTGGGGGCACGGATCAGCCCCAGCATTTT,CASSVAGGTDQPQHF,TRBJ1-5,TRBV9,.,.
TGTGCCAGCAGTATTAGCGGAGGCCCCTACGAGCAGTACTTC,CASSISGGPYEQYF,TRBJ2-7,TRBV28,.,.
TGTGCCAGCACCCGTGGGGGAATGGAGTCTAATGAAAAACTGTTTTTT,CASTRGGMESNEKLFF,TRBJ1-4,TRBV28,.,.
TGTGCCAGCAGTGCAGAGGTACTCAGCAATCAGCCCCAGCATTTT,CASSAEVLSNQPQHF,TRBJ1-5,TRBV2,.,.
TGTGCCAGCAGCTTAGATACGCTGGGGACTAGCGACACCTACAATGAGCAGTTCTTC,CASSLDTLGTSDTYNEQFF,TRBJ2-1,TRBV11-3,TRBD2,.
TGTGCCTGGAGGCCGGACAGGCCCTGGTCTGAAGCTTTCTTT,CAWRPDRPWSEAFF,TRBJ1-1,TRBV30,TRBD1,.
TGTGCCAGCAGCGTCGACTACCGGGGCCGGTTCTTC,CASSVDYRGRFF,TRBJ2-1,TRBV7-9,.,.
TGCGCCAGCAGCGCCCCGAGCGGGGGCGAGCAGTACTTC,CASSAPSGGEQYF,TRBJ2-7,TRBV5-1,TRBD2,.
TGTGCCAGCAGTTCCCTCCCCGGGGGGGTTGGCTACACCTTC,CASSSLPGGVGYTF,TRBJ1-2,TRBV28,.,.
TGTGCCAGCAGCTTTCGTGGCACCACAGATACGCAGTATTTT,CASSFRGTTDTQYF,TRBJ2-3,TRBV11-3,.,.
TGTGCCACCAGCAGGGACGTTAAAGAGACCCAGTACTTC,CATSRDVKETQYF,TRBJ2-5,TRBV15,.,.
TGTGCCAGCAGTGAAGCACAGGGTACTGGGGCCAACGTCCTGACTTTC,CASSEAQGTGANVLTF,TRBJ2-6,TRBV6-1,.,.
TGCGCCAGCAGCCAACAACCTACAACCCCGCAGAACACTGAAGCTTTCTTT,CASSQQPTTPQNTEAFF,TRBJ1-1,TRBV4-1,.,.
TGTGCCAGCAGCGTAGATGGGACGGGGACTGAAAAACTGTTTTTT,CASSVDGTGTEKLFF,TRBJ1-4,TRBV9,.,.
TGTGCCAGCAGCTTAGATACTCCAACCGGGGAGCTGTTTTTT,CASSLDTPTGELFF,TRBJ2-2,TRBV11-2,.,.
TGTGCCAGCAGTGGGGGACAGGGGGTTCAGCCCCAGCATTTT,CASSGGQGVQPQHF,TRBJ1-5,TRBV2,TRBD1,.
TGTGCCAGCAGTGAGCGGGAGCCCTACGAGCAGTACTTC,CASSEREPYEQYF,TRBJ2-7,TRBV25-1,TRBD2,many
TGTGCCAGCAGCCGGGACAACCAAGAGACCCAGTACTTC,CASSRDNQETQYF,TRBJ2-5,TRBV7-3,.,.